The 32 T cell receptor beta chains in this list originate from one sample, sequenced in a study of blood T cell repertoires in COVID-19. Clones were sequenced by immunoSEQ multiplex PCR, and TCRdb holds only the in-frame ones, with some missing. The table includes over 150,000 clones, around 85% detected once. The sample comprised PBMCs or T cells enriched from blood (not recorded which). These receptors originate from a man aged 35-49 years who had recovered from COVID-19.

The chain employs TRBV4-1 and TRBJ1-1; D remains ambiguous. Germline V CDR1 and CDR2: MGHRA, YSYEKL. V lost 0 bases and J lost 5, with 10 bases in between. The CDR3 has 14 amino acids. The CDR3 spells CASSQDGGQTEAFF. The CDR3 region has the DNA TGCGCCAGCAGCCAAGATGGAGGGCAGACTGAAGCTTTCTTT.

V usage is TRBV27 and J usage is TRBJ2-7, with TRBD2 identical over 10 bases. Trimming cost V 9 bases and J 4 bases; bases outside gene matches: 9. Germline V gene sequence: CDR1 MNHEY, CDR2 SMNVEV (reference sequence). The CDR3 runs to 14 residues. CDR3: CASGIAGGLYEQYF. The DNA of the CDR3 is TGTGCCAGTGGAATAGCGGGAGGATTGTACGAGCAGTACTTC.

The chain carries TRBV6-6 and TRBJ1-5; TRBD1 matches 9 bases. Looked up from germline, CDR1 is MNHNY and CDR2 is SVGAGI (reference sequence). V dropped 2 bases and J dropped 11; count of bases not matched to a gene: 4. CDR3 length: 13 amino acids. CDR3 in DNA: TGTGCCAGCAGTTACGGGACAGGGAATACCCAGCATTTT. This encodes CASSYGTGNTQHF.

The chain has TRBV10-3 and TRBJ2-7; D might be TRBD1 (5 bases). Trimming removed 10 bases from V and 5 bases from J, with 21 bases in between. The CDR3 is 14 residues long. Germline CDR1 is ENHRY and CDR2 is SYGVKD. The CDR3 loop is CATLSGYTFNEQYF. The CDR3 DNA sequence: TGTGCCACCCTTTCAGGGTACACTTTCAACGAGCAGTACTTC.

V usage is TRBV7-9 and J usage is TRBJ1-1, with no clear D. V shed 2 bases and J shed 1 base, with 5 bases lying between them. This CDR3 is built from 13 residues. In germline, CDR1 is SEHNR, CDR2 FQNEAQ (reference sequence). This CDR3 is CASSLWPNTEAFF. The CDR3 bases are TGTGCCAGCAGCTTATGGCCGAACACTGAAGCTTTCTTT.

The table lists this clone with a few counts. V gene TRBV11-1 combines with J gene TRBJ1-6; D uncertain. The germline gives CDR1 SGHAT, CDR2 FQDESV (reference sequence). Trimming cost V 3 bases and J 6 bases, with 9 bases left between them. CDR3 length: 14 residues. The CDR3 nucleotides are TGTGCCAGCAGCTTCGTCAGAAGTAATTCACCCCTCCACTTT. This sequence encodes CASSFVRSNSPLHF.

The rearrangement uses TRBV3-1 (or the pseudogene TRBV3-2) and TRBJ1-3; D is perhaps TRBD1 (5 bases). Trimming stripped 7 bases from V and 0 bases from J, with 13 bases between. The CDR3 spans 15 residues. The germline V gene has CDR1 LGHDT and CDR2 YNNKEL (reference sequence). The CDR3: CASTSGGISGNTIYF. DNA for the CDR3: TGTGCCAGCACCAGCGGGGGGATCTCTGGAAACACCATATATTTT.

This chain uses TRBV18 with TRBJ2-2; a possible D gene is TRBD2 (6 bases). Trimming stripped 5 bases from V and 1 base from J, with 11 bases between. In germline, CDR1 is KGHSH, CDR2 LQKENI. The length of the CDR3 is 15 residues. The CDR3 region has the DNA TGTGCCAGCTCAGCCGGGACTCTGAACACCGGGGAGCTGTTTTTT. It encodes CASSAGTLNTGELFF.

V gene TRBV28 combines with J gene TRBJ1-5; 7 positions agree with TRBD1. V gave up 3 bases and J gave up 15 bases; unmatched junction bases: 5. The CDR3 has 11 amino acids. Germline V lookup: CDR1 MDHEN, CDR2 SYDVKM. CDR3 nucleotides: TGTGCCAGCAGTTTGAGGGGGCGGCTGCATTTT. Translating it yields CASSLRGRLHF.

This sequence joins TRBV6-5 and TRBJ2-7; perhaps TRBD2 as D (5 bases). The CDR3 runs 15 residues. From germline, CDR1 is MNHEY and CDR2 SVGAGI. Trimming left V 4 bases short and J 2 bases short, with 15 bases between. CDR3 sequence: CASSLDFLLTYEQYF. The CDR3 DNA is TGTGCCAGCAGTTTGGACTTTCTTCTAACCTACGAGCAGTACTTC.

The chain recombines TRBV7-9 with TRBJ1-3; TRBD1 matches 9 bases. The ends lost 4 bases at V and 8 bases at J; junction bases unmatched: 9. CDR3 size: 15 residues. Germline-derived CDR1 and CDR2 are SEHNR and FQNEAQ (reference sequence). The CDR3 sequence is CASSSYGTGTDTIYF. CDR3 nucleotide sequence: TGTGCCAGCAGCTCTTACGGGACAGGGACTGACACCATATATTTT.

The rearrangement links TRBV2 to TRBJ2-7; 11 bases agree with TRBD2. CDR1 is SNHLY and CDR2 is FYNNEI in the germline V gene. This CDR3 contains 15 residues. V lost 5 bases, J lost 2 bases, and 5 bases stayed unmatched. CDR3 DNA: TGTGCCAGCAGTTTAAATAGCGGGGGGGCCTACGAGCAGTACTTC. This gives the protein CASSLNSGGAYEQYF.

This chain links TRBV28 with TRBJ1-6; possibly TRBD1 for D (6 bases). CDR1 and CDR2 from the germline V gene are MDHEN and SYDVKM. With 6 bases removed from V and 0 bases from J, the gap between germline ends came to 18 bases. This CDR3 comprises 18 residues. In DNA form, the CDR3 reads TGTGCCAGCAGAGCAGGGACACCGGGTAGCTCCTATAATTCACCCCTCCACTTT. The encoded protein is CASRAGTPGSSYNSPLHF.

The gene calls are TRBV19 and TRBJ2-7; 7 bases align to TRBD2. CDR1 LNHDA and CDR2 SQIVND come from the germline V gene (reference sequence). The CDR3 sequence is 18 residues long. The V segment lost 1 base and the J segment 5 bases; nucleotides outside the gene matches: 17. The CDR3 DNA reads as TGTGCCAGTAGTATAGGGGGTCCGGCGGGAGTAAGACTTAACGAGCAGTACTTC. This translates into CASSIGGPAGVRLNEQYF.

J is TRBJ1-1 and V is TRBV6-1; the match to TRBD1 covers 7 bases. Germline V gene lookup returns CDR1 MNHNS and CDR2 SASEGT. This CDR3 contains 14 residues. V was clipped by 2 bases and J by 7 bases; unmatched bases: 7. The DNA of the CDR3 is TGTGCCAGCAGTGAACTAAACAGGGGAGGTGAAGCTTTCTTT. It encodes CASSELNRGGEAFF.

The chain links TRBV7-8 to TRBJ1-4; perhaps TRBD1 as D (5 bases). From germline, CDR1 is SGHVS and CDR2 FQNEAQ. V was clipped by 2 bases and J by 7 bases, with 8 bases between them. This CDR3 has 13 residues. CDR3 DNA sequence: TGTGCCAGCAGCTTAACCCAGGGTGAAAAACTGTTTTTT. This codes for CASSLTQGEKLFF.

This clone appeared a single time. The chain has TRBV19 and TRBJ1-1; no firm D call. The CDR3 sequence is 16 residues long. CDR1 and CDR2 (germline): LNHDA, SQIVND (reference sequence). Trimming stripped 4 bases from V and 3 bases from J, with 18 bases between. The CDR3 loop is CASSTNPSGGYTEAFF. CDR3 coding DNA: TGTGCCAGTAGTACTAACCCGAGCGGAGGGTACACTGAAGCTTTCTTT.

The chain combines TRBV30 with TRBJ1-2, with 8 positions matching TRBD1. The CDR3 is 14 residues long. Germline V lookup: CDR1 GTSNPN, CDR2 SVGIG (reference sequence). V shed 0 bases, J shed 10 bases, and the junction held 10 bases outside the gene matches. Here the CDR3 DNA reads TGTGCCTGGAGTGTTGGCCGAACAGGGGGTGACTACACCTTC. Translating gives CAWSVGRTGGDYTF.

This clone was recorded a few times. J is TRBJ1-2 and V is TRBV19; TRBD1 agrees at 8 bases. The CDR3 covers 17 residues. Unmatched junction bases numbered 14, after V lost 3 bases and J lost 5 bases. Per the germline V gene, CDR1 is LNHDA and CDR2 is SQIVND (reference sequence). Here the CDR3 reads CASSIPSGQGERYGYTF. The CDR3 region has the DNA TGTGCCAGTAGTATCCCCTCCGGACAGGGAGAACGGTATGGCTACACCTTC.

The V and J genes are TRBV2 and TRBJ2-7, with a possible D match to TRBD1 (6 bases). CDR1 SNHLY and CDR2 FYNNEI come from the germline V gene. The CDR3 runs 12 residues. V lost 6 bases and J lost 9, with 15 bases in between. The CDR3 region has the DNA TGTGCCAGCAGGACCGAGGACAGAGCGCAGTACTTC. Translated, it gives CASRTEDRAQYF.

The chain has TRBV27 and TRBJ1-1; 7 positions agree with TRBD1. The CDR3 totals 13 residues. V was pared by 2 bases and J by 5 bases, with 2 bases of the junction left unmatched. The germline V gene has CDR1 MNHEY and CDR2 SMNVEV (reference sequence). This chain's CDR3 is CASSLSRGTEAFF. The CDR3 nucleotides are TGTGCCAGCAGTTTAAGCAGGGGGACTGAAGCTTTCTTT.

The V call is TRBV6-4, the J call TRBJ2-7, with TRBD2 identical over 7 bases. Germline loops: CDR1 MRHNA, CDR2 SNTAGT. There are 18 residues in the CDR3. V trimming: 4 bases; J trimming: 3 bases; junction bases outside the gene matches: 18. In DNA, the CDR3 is TGTGCCAGCAGTGGGGAGGGCAGCCGCCTAGCGGAGGGCTACGAGCAGTACTTC. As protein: CASSGEGSRLAEGYEQYF.

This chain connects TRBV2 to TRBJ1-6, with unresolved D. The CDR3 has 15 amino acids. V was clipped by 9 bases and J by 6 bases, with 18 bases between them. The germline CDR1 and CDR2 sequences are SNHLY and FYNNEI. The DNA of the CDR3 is TGTGCCAGTGAGGGAAGGGTAGGCCTTAATTCACCCCTCCACTTT. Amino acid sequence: CASEGRVGLNSPLHF.

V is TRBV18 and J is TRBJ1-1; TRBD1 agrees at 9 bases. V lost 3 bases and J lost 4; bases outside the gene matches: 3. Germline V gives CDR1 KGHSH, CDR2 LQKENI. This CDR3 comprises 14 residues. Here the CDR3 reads CASSPGQGSTEAFF. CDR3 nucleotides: TGTGCCAGCTCACCCGGACAGGGGAGCACTGAAGCTTTCTTT.

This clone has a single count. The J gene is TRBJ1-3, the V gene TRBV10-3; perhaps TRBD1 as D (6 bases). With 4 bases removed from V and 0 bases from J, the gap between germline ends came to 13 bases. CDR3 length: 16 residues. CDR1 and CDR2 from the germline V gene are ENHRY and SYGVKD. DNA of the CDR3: TGTGCCATCAGTGGGGTCCAGGGGCACTCTGGAAACACCATATATTTT. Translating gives CAISGVQGHSGNTIYF.

The CDR3 is CASSLGRGNSPLHF. CDR3 coding DNA: TGTGCCAGCAGCTTGGGCAGGGGGAATTCACCCCTCCACTTT. The chain recombines TRBV5-6 with TRBJ1-6; 7 nucleotides agree with TRBD1. In germline, CDR1 is SGHDT, CDR2 YYEEEE. There are 14 residues in the CDR3. The V segment lost 0 bases and the J segment 7 bases; nucleotides outside the gene matches: 1.

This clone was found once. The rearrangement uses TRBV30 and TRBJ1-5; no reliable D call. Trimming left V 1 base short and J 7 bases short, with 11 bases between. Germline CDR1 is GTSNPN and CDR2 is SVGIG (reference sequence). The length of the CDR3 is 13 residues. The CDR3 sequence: CAWSEGGPQPQHF. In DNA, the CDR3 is TGTGCCTGGAGTGAGGGAGGCCCCCAGCCCCAGCATTTT.

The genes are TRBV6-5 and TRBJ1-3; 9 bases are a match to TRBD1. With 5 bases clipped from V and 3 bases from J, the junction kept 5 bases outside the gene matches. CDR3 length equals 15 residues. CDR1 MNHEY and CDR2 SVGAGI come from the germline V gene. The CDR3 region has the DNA TGTGCCAGCAGTCGGACAGGGGATAATGGAAACACCATATATTTT. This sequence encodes CASSRTGDNGNTIYF.

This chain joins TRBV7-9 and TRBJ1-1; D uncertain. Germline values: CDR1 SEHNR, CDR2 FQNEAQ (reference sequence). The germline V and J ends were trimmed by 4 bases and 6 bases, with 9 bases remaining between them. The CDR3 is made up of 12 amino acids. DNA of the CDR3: TGTGCCAGCAGCTGGGCAGGTTCTGAAGCTTTCTTT. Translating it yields CASSWAGSEAFF. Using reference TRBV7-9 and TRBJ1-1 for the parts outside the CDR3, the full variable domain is DTGVSQNPRHKITKRGQNVTFRCDPISEHNRLYWYRQTLGQGPEFLTYFQNEAQLEKSRLLSDRFSAERPKGSFSTLEIQRTEQGDSAMYLCASSWAGSEAFFGQGTRLTVV.

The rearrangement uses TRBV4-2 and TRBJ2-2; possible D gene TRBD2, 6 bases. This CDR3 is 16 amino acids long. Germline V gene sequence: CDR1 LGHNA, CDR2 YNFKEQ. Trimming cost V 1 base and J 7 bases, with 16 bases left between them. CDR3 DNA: TGTGCCAGCAGCCAAGTAGGGCTAGCGCTATACGGGGAGCTGTTTTTT. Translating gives CASSQVGLALYGELFF.

CDR3 sequence: CASSLGRGVYSNQPQHF. The CDR3 coding sequence is TGTGCCAGCAGCTTGGGACGTGGAGTTTATAGCAATCAGCCCCAGCATTTT. The chain combines TRBV5-8 with TRBJ1-5, with no clear D. Between the trimmed V and J ends, which lost 0 bases and 0 bases, there was a span of 13 bases. Germline V gene lookup returns CDR1 SGHTS and CDR2 YDEGEE. This CDR3 spans 17 amino acids. The variable domain in full, with the rest retrieved from reference TRBV5-8 and TRBJ1-5, is EAGVTQSPTHLIKTRGQQATLRCSPISGHTSVYWYQQALGLGLQFLLWYDEGEERNRGNFPPRFSGRQFPNYSSELNVNALELEDSALYLCASSLGRGVYSNQPQHFGDGTRLSIL.

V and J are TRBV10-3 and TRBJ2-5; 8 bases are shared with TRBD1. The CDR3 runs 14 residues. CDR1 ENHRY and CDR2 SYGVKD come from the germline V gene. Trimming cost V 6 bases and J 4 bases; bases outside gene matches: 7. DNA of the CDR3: TGTGCCATCAGCGGAACAGGGGGACGAGAGACCCAGTACTTC. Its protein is CAISGTGGRETQYF.